The 9 T cell receptor beta chains reported below all come from one sample, sequenced in a study of cytomegalovirus exposure and HLA in healthy donors. 60 Vbeta and 13 Jbeta primers were used in PCR. The data were produced by immunoSEQ multiplex PCR, yet TCRdb's version contains in-frame clones alone and is incomplete. The sample has 130,000 or so clones, around 78% seen once. The sequencing sample was made of PBMCs. These TCRs come from a woman under 30 in good health and CMV-seronegative.

V and J are TRBV25-1 and TRBJ2-3; TRBD1 might be the D (6 bases). This CDR3 is built from 13 residues. The germline CDR1 and CDR2 sequences are MGHDK and SYGVNS. V dropped 5 bases and J dropped 3 bases, with 9 bases sitting between them. CDR3 protein: CASSLGGTDTQYF. CDR3 sequence (DNA): TGTGCCAGCAGTTTAGGGGGAACAGATACGCAGTATTTT. The full variable domain, with the rest looked up from reference TRBV25-1 and TRBJ2-3, is EADIYQTPRYLVIGTGKKITLECSQTMGHDKMYWYQQDPGMELHLIHYSYGVNSTEKGDLSSESTVSRIRTEHFPLTLESARPSHTSQYLCASSLGGTDTQYFGPGTRLTVL.

A few counts support this clone. The rearrangement links TRBV25-1 to TRBJ1-1; a weak D match, TRBD1 (6 bases). The germline CDR1 and CDR2 sequences are MGHDK and SYGVNS. The CDR3 extends over 13 amino acids. V was shortened by 6 bases and J by 7 bases, with 15 bases between the two germline ends. The CDR3 nucleotides read TGTGCCAGCAGGGGACCATGGGGGCTTGAAGCTTTCTTT. Encoded protein: CASRGPWGLEAFF.

This chain uses TRBV19 with TRBJ1-2; 8 bases line up with TRBD1. The CDR3 loop spans 13 amino acids. The germline gives CDR1 LNHDA, CDR2 SQIVND (reference sequence). With V trimmed by 5 bases and J by 7 bases, 6 bases remained unmatched. The CDR3 region has the DNA TGTGCCAGTAGTGAGGGACAGGCCACTGGCTACACCTTC. Protein product: CASSEGQATGYTF. The full variable domain, its missing parts supplied by reference TRBV19 and TRBJ1-2, is DGGITQSPKYLFRKEGQNVTLSCEQNLNHDAMYWYRQDPGQGLRLIYYSQIVNDFQKGDIAEGYSVSREKKESFPLTVTSAQKNPTAFYLCASSEGQATGYTFGSGTRLTVV.

The chain couples TRBV27 to TRBJ1-3; 11 positions agree with TRBD1. V trimming: 4 bases; J trimming: 4 bases; junction bases outside the gene matches: 9. The CDR3 consists of 17 residues. Germline V CDR1 and CDR2: MNHEY, SMNVEV (reference sequence). The CDR3 bases are TGTGCCAGCAGTTCGGACAGGGGGCCGGCAGGGGGAAACACCATATATTTT. It encodes CASSSDRGPAGGNTIYF.

This chain uses TRBV27 with TRBJ2-5; tentative D call: TRBD1 (5 bases). Trimming took 2 bases from V and 4 from J, leaving 17 bases between them. The CDR3 totals 16 residues. Germline values: CDR1 MNHEY, CDR2 SMNVEV (reference sequence). This CDR3 reads CASSLVGQQAAETQYF. As DNA, the CDR3 is TGTGCCAGCAGTTTAGTGGGGCAACAGGCCGCAGAGACCCAGTACTTC.

The chain uses TRBV9 and TRBJ1-3; D not resolved. Germline V gene data show CDR1 as SGDLS and CDR2 as YYNGEE. This CDR3 spans 16 amino acids. Trimming shortened V by 0 bases and J by 0 bases, and 10 bases separated the two germline ends. In nucleotides, the CDR3 is TGTGCCAGCAGCGTAGCCTCGCCAGGCTCTGGAAACACCATATATTTT. Its protein product is CASSVASPGSGNTIYF.

CDR3 region: CSPRRGGELFF. In DNA form, the CDR3 reads TGCAGTCCTCGCCGGGGGGGGGAGCTGTTTTTT. The genes are TRBV20-1 and TRBJ2-2; a weak D match, TRBD2 (6 bases). Germline V CDR1 and CDR2: DFQATT, SNEGSKA (reference sequence). Trimming removed 8 bases from V and 8 bases from J, with 12 bases in between. The CDR3 sequence is 11 residues long.

The rearrangement uses TRBV5-4 and TRBJ2-2; D unclear. With 0 bases removed from V and 4 bases from J, the gap between germline ends came to 13 bases. The CDR3 is 16 residues long. The germline gives CDR1 SGHNT, CDR2 YYREEE (reference sequence). The CDR3 nucleotides read TGTGCCAGCAGCTTGGAAGCTAGGCGGCTCACCGGGGAGCTGTTTTTT. Amino acids: CASSLEARRLTGELFF.

This chain uses TRBV30 with TRBJ2-7; D might be TRBD2 (5 bases). Germline-derived CDR1 and CDR2 are GTSNPN and SVGIG (reference sequence). Trimming took 3 bases from V and 4 from J, leaving 13 bases between them. CDR3 length equals 13 residues. For the CDR3, the DNA is TGTGCCTGGAGACGACCGGGGATTTACGAGCAGTACTTC. Protein sequence: CAWRRPGIYEQYF.